This T cell receptor (beta chain) was sequenced during a study of identical twins. V was trimmed by 8 bases and J by 5 bases, leaving 12 bases between them. The CDR3 is 13 residues long. Per the germline V gene, CDR1 is KGHSH and CDR2 is LQKENI. This clonotype showed up just a few times. The target antigen is unknown. Study-wide results and limits: Twins' excess sharing was less marked for out-of-frame beta sequences.

TCRdb used MiXCR to reprocess the 5' RACE reads, holding one entry per CDR3 protein. The sample yields 420,000 or so distinct CDR3 sequences, 18% seen once. The gene calls are TRBV18 and TRBJ1-4, with D hard to call. The sequenced sample was naive T cells sorted from blood. The receptor was isolated from a man aged 45-65 years in good health. CDR3 DNA sequence: TGTGCCAGCACCCGGACTGAGAATGAAAAACTGTTTTTT. This encodes CASTRTENEKLFF.